This T cell receptor (beta chain) was documented in a study of blood T cell repertoires in COVID-19. There are 17 residues in the CDR3. CDR1 is MNHEY and CDR2 is SVGEGT in the germline V gene. The ends lost 2 bases at V and 0 bases at J; junction bases unmatched: 10. Libraries were prepared by immunoSEQ multiplex PCR; TCRdb keeps only in-frame clonotypes and omits some of them. Here the sample spans 95,000 to 150,000 clones, 80% to 85% being singletons. This clone was detected only once. The chain couples TRBV6-2 or TRBV6-3 to TRBJ2-7; 7 positions agree with TRBD2. Sequencing was performed on PBMCs or T cells enriched from blood (not recorded which). The sequence derives from a woman in her twenties or thirties who had recovered from COVID-19. The CDR3 is CASSYPNGLVISYEQYF. Written as DNA, the CDR3 is TGTGCCAGCAGTTACCCGAACGGACTAGTGATCTCCTACGAGCAGTACTTC.